These 3 T cell receptor beta chains were sequenced from one sample in a study of blood T cell repertoires in COVID-19 (TCRdb year 2020). Libraries came from the immunoSEQ multiplex PCR assay. Entries here come from immuneACCESS through TCRdb and include only in-frame sequences with V and J called. Some clones fail to appear in such tables; in the studies checked, an unresolved V gene covers under half of the shortfall, and the cause of the remainder is unknown. This sample has roughly 200,000 clones in its table, and 85% to 90% of those were observed once. 7.5% to 9.5% of the sample is in the top ten clones. The sequencing input was peripheral blood. Receptors originate from a woman aged 55-70 years with acute or convalescent COVID-19.

The J gene is TRBJ2-5, the V gene TRBV19, with 11 positions matching TRBD2. The CDR3 covers 15 residues. Germline V lookup: CDR1 LNHDA, CDR2 SQIVND (reference sequence). J gave up 1 base and V 4 bases, and 2 bases lay outside the gene matches. The CDR3, as DNA: TGTGCCAGTAGTAAGACTAGCGGGATCCAAGAGACCCAGTACTTC. Protein sequence: CASSKTSGIQETQYF.

The chain combines TRBV5-1 with TRBJ1-1; unclear D gene. CDR1 is SGHRS and CDR2 is YFSETQ in the germline V gene. The ends were cut back, 5 bases at V and 5 bases at J, with 7 bases in the middle. This CDR3 region has 11 residues. The CDR3 DNA is TGCGCCAGCAGGATGACAACTGAAGCTTTCTTT. It yields the protein CASRMTTEAFF.

The rearrangement uses TRBV9 and TRBJ1-2, with a weak D call TRBD1 (6 bases). Looked up from germline, CDR1 is SGDLS and CDR2 is YYNGEE. The CDR3 is 14 amino acids. Trimming shortened V by 0 bases and J by 7 bases, and 13 bases separated the two germline ends. The CDR3 loop reads CASSVENRAAGYTF. In DNA form, the CDR3 reads TGTGCCAGCAGCGTAGAAAACAGGGCGGCTGGCTACACCTTC.